The entry that follows covers one T cell receptor (beta chain) sequence. Its antigen is as yet unknown. V dropped 5 bases and J dropped 7; count of bases not matched to a gene: 11. The CDR3 loop spans 15 amino acids. Germline CDR1 is SGHTA and CDR2 is FQGTGA. Only in-frame clones appear in the TCRdb table, and some are missing; sequencing was by immunoSEQ multiplex PCR. The data show about 13,000 clones, around 90% seen once. Brentuximab vedotin exposure varied, and every patient relapsed after autologous stem cell transplantation. This sample is part of a study of PD-1 blockade in classical Hodgkin lymphoma. Points from the study as a whole: Newly diagnosed patients had diversity similar to the baseline diversity of complete responders.

The TCR sequence derives from a human donor with classical Hodgkin lymphoma. This chain connects TRBV7-3 to TRBJ1-1; 9 bases align to TRBD1. The sample was peripheral blood mononuclear cells (PBMCs), taken at baseline. CDR3 amino acids: CASSQFIQGAGEAFF. The CDR3 region has the DNA TGTGCCAGCAGCCAATTCATACAGGGGGCGGGTGAAGCTTTCTTT.